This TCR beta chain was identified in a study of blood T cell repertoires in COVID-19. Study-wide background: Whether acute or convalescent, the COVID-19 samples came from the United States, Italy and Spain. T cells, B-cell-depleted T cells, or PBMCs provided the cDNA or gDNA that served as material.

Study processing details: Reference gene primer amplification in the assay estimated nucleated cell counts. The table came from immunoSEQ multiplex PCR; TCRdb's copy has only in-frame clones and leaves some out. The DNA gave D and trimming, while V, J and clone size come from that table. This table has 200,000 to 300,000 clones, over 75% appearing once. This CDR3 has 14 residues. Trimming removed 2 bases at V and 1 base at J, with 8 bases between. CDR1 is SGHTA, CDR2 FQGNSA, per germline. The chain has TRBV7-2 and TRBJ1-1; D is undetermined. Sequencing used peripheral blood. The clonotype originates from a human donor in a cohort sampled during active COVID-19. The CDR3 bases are TGTGCCAGCAGCTTATTGGGCAGGAACACTGAAGCTTTCTTT. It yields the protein CASSLLGRNTEAFF.